These T cell receptor beta chains were read from a single sample in a study of beta chain features in type 1 diabetes. The table came from immunoSEQ multiplex PCR; TCRdb's copy has only in-frame clones and leaves some out. The sample comprises around 500,000 clones, 10% to 12% of which are singletons, and about 0.042% rests with the top ten. The source material was naive CD4+ T cells from blood. The receptor set was obtained from a woman younger than 35 in good health. Each CDR3 is given with its conserved first and last residue. D genes are given only for firm matches. Rows give clone size only sometimes, using once, few, many, or a class for an expanded clone.

D gene: .
clone size: .
V gene: TRBV5-1
J gene: TRBJ1-5
CDR3 protein: CASSLAGDEVQPQHF

D gene: TRBD2
clone size: .
V gene: TRBV4-1
J gene: TRBJ2-1
CDR3 protein: CASSPIRSTSGGSSYNEQFF

D gene: .
clone size: .
V gene: TRBV15
J gene: TRBJ2-1
CDR3 protein: CATSRGPGQKLNEQFF

D gene: .
clone size: .
V gene: TRBV9
J gene: TRBJ2-7
CDR3 protein: CASSVVGSGYEQYF

D gene: TRBD1
clone size: .
V gene: TRBV5-1
J gene: TRBJ2-5
CDR3 protein: CASSSTGGFQETQYF

D gene: .
clone size: .
V gene: TRBV9
J gene: TRBJ2-7
CDR3 protein: CASSGGAEYEQYF

D gene: .
clone size: few
V gene: TRBV7-9
J gene: TRBJ1-1
CDR3 protein: CASSSTMWVRNTEAFF

D gene: .
clone size: many
V gene: TRBV30
J gene: TRBJ2-7
CDR3 protein: CAWSGTVAYEQYF

D gene: .
clone size: .
V gene: TRBV29-1
J gene: TRBJ2-5
CDR3 protein: CSVEVGSAQGTQYF

D gene: .
clone size: .
V gene: TRBV27
J gene: TRBJ1-3
CDR3 protein: CASSLRGFGNTIYF

D gene: TRBD1
clone size: .
V gene: TRBV7-9
J gene: TRBJ2-4
CDR3 protein: CASSLGDRGLQYF

D gene: .
clone size: few
V gene: TRBV7-2
J gene: TRBJ2-1
CDR3 protein: CASSLGRVGYNEQFF

D gene: .
clone size: few
V gene: TRBV25-1
J gene: TRBJ1-2
CDR3 protein: CASSDFANYGYTF

D gene: .
clone size: .
V gene: TRBV2
J gene: TRBJ2-1
CDR3 protein: CASSGQINEQFF

D gene: .
clone size: .
V gene: TRBV19
J gene: TRBJ2-3
CDR3 protein: CASRGPTVVTQYF

D gene: .
clone size: .
V gene: TRBV19
J gene: TRBJ2-7
CDR3 protein: CASSGWAYEQYF

D gene: .
clone size: few
V gene: TRBV6-1
J gene: TRBJ1-3
CDR3 protein: CASSMTVFSGNTIYF

D gene: TRBD1
clone size: few
V gene: TRBV5-1
J gene: TRBJ2-5
CDR3 protein: CASSQGTGEETQYF

D gene: .
clone size: few
V gene: TRBV28
J gene: TRBJ1-2
CDR3 protein: CASEPGTQYGYTF

D gene: .
clone size: .
V gene: TRBV23-1
J gene: TRBJ2-5
CDR3 protein: CASSQRRCGETQYF

D gene: .
clone size: .
V gene: TRBV11-1
J gene: TRBJ2-5
CDR3 protein: CASSLRRETQYF

D gene: .
clone size: few
V gene: TRBV4-2
J gene: TRBJ2-5
CDR3 protein: CASSPRALGETQYF

D gene: .
clone size: .
V gene: TRBV30
J gene: TRBJ1-4
CDR3 protein: CAWSIPGARGEKLFF

D gene: TRBD1
clone size: few
V gene: TRBV6-6
J gene: TRBJ1-5
CDR3 protein: CASSQGQGGNQPQHF

D gene: .
clone size: .
V gene: TRBV5-1
J gene: TRBJ2-2
CDR3 protein: CASSIAGTPWELFF

D gene: .
clone size: few
V gene: TRBV11-2
J gene: TRBJ2-1
CDR3 protein: CASSFRSSSYNEQFF

D gene: .
clone size: few
V gene: TRBV5-6
J gene: TRBJ1-1
CDR3 protein: CASSQAEGFLTEAFF

D gene: TRBD1
clone size: .
V gene: TRBV11-2
J gene: TRBJ1-1
CDR3 protein: CASSPGQGRRSTEAFF

D gene: .
clone size: few
V gene: TRBV4-2
J gene: TRBJ1-5
CDR3 protein: CASSQSRGNQPQHF

D gene: TRBD1
clone size: .
V gene: TRBV29-1
J gene: TRBJ2-1
CDR3 protein: CSVEDQGQGRGNEQFF

D gene: TRBD1
clone size: .
V gene: TRBV13
J gene: TRBJ2-7
CDR3 protein: CASSSRDRAYEQYF

D gene: .
clone size: .
V gene: TRBV5-4
J gene: TRBJ2-7
CDR3 protein: CASSLSSGTANEQYF

D gene: .
clone size: .
V gene: TRBV7-9
J gene: TRBJ1-1
CDR3 protein: CASSLGGSMGAFF

D gene: .
clone size: .
V gene: TRBV15
J gene: TRBJ2-1
CDR3 protein: CATSFRTSRDEQFF

D gene: TRBD2
clone size: .
V gene: TRBV7-2
J gene: TRBJ2-3
CDR3 protein: CASSRGGTDTQYF

D gene: .
clone size: few
V gene: TRBV30
J gene: TRBJ2-7
CDR3 protein: CAWSTLRGRIREQYF

D gene: TRBD2
clone size: few
V gene: TRBV7-2
J gene: TRBJ2-5
CDR3 protein: CASSLTAGGGLETQYF

D gene: .
clone size: .
V gene: TRBV7-9
J gene: TRBJ1-2
CDR3 protein: CASSLHVADGYTF

D gene: .
clone size: few
V gene: TRBV9
J gene: TRBJ2-1
CDR3 protein: CASSVLAPPSSYNEQFF

D gene: .
clone size: .
V gene: TRBV30
J gene: TRBJ1-2
CDR3 protein: CAWSVYGGTDGYTF

D gene: .
clone size: .
V gene: TRBV7-2
J gene: TRBJ2-2
CDR3 protein: CASSPEGSATGELFF

D gene: .
clone size: few
V gene: TRBV7-9
J gene: TRBJ2-5
CDR3 protein: CASSLVEETQYF

D gene: .
clone size: .
V gene: TRBV4-1
J gene: TRBJ2-1
CDR3 protein: CASSQRNEQFF

D gene: TRBD2
clone size: few
V gene: TRBV7-9
J gene: .
CDR3 protein: CASSWRTSGYEQYF

D gene: .
clone size: few
V gene: TRBV19
J gene: TRBJ1-4
CDR3 protein: CASSMRMDVRELFF

D gene: .
clone size: few
V gene: TRBV20-1
J gene: TRBJ1-2
CDR3 protein: CSASVNYGYTF

D gene: TRBD2
clone size: few
V gene: TRBV29-1
J gene: TRBJ2-4
CDR3 protein: CSVAVREGGNIQYF

D gene: TRBD1
clone size: .
V gene: TRBV18
J gene: TRBJ1-5
CDR3 protein: CASSLDRELNQPQHF

D gene: .
clone size: .
V gene: TRBV30
J gene: TRBJ2-7
CDR3 protein: CAWSGGRVYEQYF

D gene: .
clone size: .
V gene: TRBV13
J gene: TRBJ1-4
CDR3 protein: CASSVRRVNEKLFF

D gene: TRBD2
clone size: .
V gene: TRBV7-6
J gene: TRBJ2-3
CDR3 protein: CASSFSGGANTDTQYF

D gene: .
clone size: .
V gene: TRBV7-9
J gene: TRBJ2-5
CDR3 protein: CASSLRAGKETQYF

D gene: .
clone size: .
V gene: TRBV4-3
J gene: TRBJ1-2
CDR3 protein: CASSLADRDYGYTF

D gene: TRBD1
clone size: few
V gene: TRBV13
J gene: TRBJ2-7
CDR3 protein: CASSFDRGRREQYF

D gene: .
clone size: few
V gene: TRBV21-1
J gene: TRBJ2-1
CDR3 protein: CASSTGLAATYNEQFF

D gene: .
clone size: few
V gene: TRBV5-1
J gene: TRBJ1-6
CDR3 protein: CASSLEVYNSPLHF

D gene: .
clone size: few
V gene: TRBV7-2
J gene: TRBJ2-5
CDR3 protein: CASSLFSHRETQYF

D gene: TRBD1
clone size: few
V gene: TRBV27
J gene: TRBJ2-5
CDR3 protein: CASSRVGKGQGWMKTQYF

D gene: .
clone size: few
V gene: TRBV5-1
J gene: TRBJ2-3
CDR3 protein: CASSLEQRAHTDTQYF